Below are 16 T cell receptor beta chains sequenced from a single sample in a study of T cell changes during pregnancy in multiple sclerosis. Here immunoSEQ multiplex PCR was the method, and the copy in TCRdb shows in-frame clones only, minus some. The table lists 60,000 or so clones, 90% to 95% of them singletons. Sequencing used peripheral blood, obtained before pregnancy. These receptors all stem from a female donor with multiple sclerosis, enrolled in a pregnancy study.

The chain combines TRBV6-4 with TRBJ2-2; maybe TRBD1 (5 bases). CDR1 is MRHNA, CDR2 SNTAGT, per germline. Trimming left V 0 bases short and J 1 base short, with 6 bases between. There are 15 residues in the CDR3. In DNA, the CDR3 is TGTGCCAGCAGTGACTCTCAGGGGAACACCGGGGAGCTGTTTTTT. It specifies CASSDSQGNTGELFF.

The chain couples TRBV30 to TRBJ1-4; possible D gene TRBD1, 6 bases. V lost 0 bases to trimming and J lost 7 bases, with 15 bases between them. The CDR3 extends over 15 amino acids. Germline V gives CDR1 GTSNPN, CDR2 SVGIG (reference sequence). CDR3 loop: CAWSVMGQGIEKLFF. The CDR3 nucleotides read TGTGCCTGGAGTGTAATGGGCCAGGGGATTGAAAAACTGTTTTTT.

Only a few counts were recorded for this clone. This chain connects TRBV6-4 to TRBJ1-1; D may be TRBD1 (5 bases). Germline V CDR1 and CDR2: MRHNA, SNTAGT. The CDR3 is made up of 15 amino acids. V lost 0 bases and J 1 base, leaving 9 bases between the germline ends. The CDR3 coding sequence is TGTGCCAGCAGTGACTCGAGTCAGGGGAACACTGAAGCTTTCTTT. Translated: CASSDSSQGNTEAFF.

This rearrangement joins TRBV6-1 to TRBJ2-7; 8 positions match TRBD1. Germline assignment: CDR1 MNHNS and CDR2 SASEGT. The V gene end was trimmed by 6 bases and the J gene end by 8 bases; junction bases not matched to a gene: 9. This CDR3 has 13 residues. The CDR3 nucleotides read TGTGCCAGCAGCCAGGGACAGGCGTACCAGCAGTACTTC. Translated: CASSQGQAYQQYF.

The V call is TRBV9, the J call TRBJ1-1; 7 bases agree with TRBD1. The V gene's germline CDR1 is SGDLS and CDR2 YYNGEE. The CDR3 consists of 14 residues. V lost 3 bases to trimming and J lost 5 bases; unmatched junction nucleotides: 7. This chain's CDR3 is CASSATTGETEAFF. CDR3 bases: TGTGCCAGCAGCGCAACTACAGGGGAAACTGAAGCTTTCTTT.

This clone was detected a few times. The chain couples TRBV20-1 to TRBJ1-1; possible D gene TRBD1, 6 bases. The CDR3 runs to 11 residues. Trimming removed 3 bases at V and 6 bases at J, with 8 bases between. Germline V gene data show CDR1 as DFQATT and CDR2 as SNEGSKA (reference sequence). The CDR3 DNA reads as TGCAGTGCTAGCCGACAGGCTGAAGCTTTCTTT. This encodes CSASRQAEAFF.

The chain couples TRBV9 to TRBJ2-1; 8 bases fit TRBD2. This CDR3 spans 16 amino acids. Germline loops: CDR1 SGDLS, CDR2 YYNGEE. Trimming removed 4 bases from V and 3 bases from J; junction bases left unmatched: 9. The CDR3 DNA sequence: TGTGCCAGCAGCTTGCCGCGGGGGGTCTACTACAATGAGCAGTTCTTC. Translation gives CASSLPRGVYYNEQFF. The full variable domain, with the rest looked up from reference TRBV9 and TRBJ2-1, is DSGVTQTPKHLITATGQRVTLRCSPRSGDLSVYWYQQSLDQGLQFLIQYYNGEERAKGNILERFSAQQFPDLHSELNLSSLELGDSALYFCASSLPRGVYYNEQFFGPGTRLTVL.

This rearrangement joins TRBV6-1 to TRBJ1-2; D is ambiguous. This CDR3 contains 13 residues. Trimming cost V 2 bases and J 10 bases, with 14 bases left between them. Per the germline V gene, CDR1 is MNHNS and CDR2 is SASEGT. CDR3 bases: TGTGCCAGCAGTGAAAAAGAACAGACCCCCTACACCTTC. It specifies CASSEKEQTPYTF.

CDR3 sequence: CASSKVAGNSPLHF. The CDR3 region has the DNA TGTGCCAGCAGCAAAGTAGCCGGGAATTCACCCCTCCACTTT. The chain couples TRBV21-1 to TRBJ1-6. TRBV21-1 is a documented pseudogene. CDR3 length: 14 residues.

The chain is built from TRBV5-1 and TRBJ1-1; D is possibly TRBD1 (5 bases). The CDR3 length is 14 residues. Germline V gene sequence: CDR1 SGHRS, CDR2 YFSETQ. V was pared by 0 bases and J by 4 bases, with 10 bases between. The CDR3: CASSLGAGFTEAFF. The DNA for the CDR3 is TGCGCCAGCAGCTTGGGAGCAGGGTTCACTGAAGCTTTCTTT.

The chain has TRBV10-3 and TRBJ1-4; 7 bases agree with TRBD1. The CDR3 has 14 residues. Germline V CDR1 and CDR2: ENHRY, SYGVKD. After removal of 2 bases from V and 8 bases from J, the junction contained 5 bases not matched to a gene. CDR3 loop: CAISEDRDREKLFF. CDR3 coding DNA: TGTGCCATCAGTGAGGACCGGGACAGAGAAAAACTGTTTTTT.

The J gene is TRBJ1-2, the V gene TRBV2, with D hard to call. Germline V lookup: CDR1 SNHLY, CDR2 FYNNEI. This CDR3 has 14 amino acids. V lost 3 bases and J 8 bases, leaving 16 bases between the germline ends. The DNA of the CDR3 is TGTGCCAGCAGTGACCGGGGAACCCCGAGGGGCTACACCTTC. Encoded protein: CASSDRGTPRGYTF.

This clone was seen just once. The chain uses TRBV7-2 and TRBJ1-1, with a tentative D call TRBD1 (6 bases). V was shortened by 5 bases and J by 4 bases, with 14 bases between the two germline ends. This CDR3 has 14 residues. Germline V lookup: CDR1 SGHTA, CDR2 FQGNSA. Here the CDR3 DNA reads TGTGCCAGCAGCCTGCGTCAGGGGCCCACTGAAGCTTTCTTT. Its protein product is CASSLRQGPTEAFF.

The chain joins TRBV28 to TRBJ1-2; D is unresolved. Trimming removed 10 bases at V and 5 bases at J, with 14 bases between. The CDR3 covers 12 residues. The V gene's germline CDR1 is MDHEN and CDR2 SYDVKM. The CDR3 DNA follows: TGTGCCACCTCCAGTGAGGGATATGGCTACACCTTC. The encoded protein is CATSSEGYGYTF.

This chain joins TRBV28 and TRBJ2-7; D is unresolved. CDR1 MDHEN and CDR2 SYDVKM come from the germline V gene. CDR3 length: 14 residues. V lost 2 bases to trimming and J lost 0 bases, with 8 bases between them. CDR3 amino acids: CASSLEIRSYEQYF. The CDR3 bases are TGTGCCAGCAGTTTAGAGATTCGCTCCTACGAGCAGTACTTC. Drawing the rest from reference TRBV28 and TRBJ2-7, the complete variable domain is DVKVTQSSRYLVKRTGEKVFLECVQDMDHENMFWYRQDPGLGLRLIYFSYDVKMKEKGDIPEGYSVSREKKERFSLILESASTNQTSMYLCASSLEIRSYEQYFGPGTRLTVT.

This clone appeared once. The V call is TRBV4-2, the J call TRBJ2-5; perhaps TRBD1 as D (6 bases). Germline CDR1 and CDR2: LGHNA and YNFKEQ. The ends were cut back, 1 base at V and 10 bases at J, with 22 bases in the middle. The CDR3 runs to 16 residues. CDR3 in amino acids: CASSQGPQGLRRGQYF. DNA for the CDR3: TGTGCCAGCAGCCAAGGGCCCCAGGGGTTAAGGAGAGGCCAGTACTTC.